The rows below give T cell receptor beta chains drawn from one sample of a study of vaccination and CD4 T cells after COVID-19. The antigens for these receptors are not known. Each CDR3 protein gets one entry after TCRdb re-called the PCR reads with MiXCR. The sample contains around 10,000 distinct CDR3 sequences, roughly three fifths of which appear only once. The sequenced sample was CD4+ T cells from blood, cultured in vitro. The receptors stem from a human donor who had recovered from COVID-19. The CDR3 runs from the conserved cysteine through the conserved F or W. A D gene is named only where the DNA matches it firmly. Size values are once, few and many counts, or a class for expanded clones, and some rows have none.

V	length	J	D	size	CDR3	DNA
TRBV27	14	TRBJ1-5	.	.	CASSNGRGNQPQHF	TGTGCCAGCAGTAACGGACGGGGAAATCAGCCCCAGCATTTT
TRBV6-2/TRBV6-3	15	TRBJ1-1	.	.	CASIPADRGAIGAFF	TGTGCCAGCATTCCTGCGGACAGAGGTGCCATAGGCGCTTTCTTT
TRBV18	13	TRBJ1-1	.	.	CASSPEGGTEAFF	TGTGCCAGCTCACCAGAGGGGGGCACTGAAGCTTTCTTT
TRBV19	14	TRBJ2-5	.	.	CASSIAGQLETQYF	TGTGCCAGTAGTATCGCGGGACAATTAGAGACCCAGTACTTC
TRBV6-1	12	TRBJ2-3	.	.	CASLSPVDTQYF	TGTGCCAGCCTCTCCCCCGTAGATACGCAGTATTTT
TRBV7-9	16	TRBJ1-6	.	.	CASSQDPQGFGAPLHF	TGTGCCAGCAGCCAAGATCCCCAGGGGTTTGGGGCACCCCTCCACTTT
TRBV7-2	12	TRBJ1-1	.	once	CASSQGFSEAFF	TGCGCCAGCAGCCAGGGGTTCAGCGAAGCTTTCTTT
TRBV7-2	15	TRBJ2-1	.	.	CASSLYQVSYNEQFF	TGTGCCAGCAGCTTATATCAGGTCTCCTACAATGAGCAGTTCTTC
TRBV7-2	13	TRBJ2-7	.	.	CASSFAGGYEQYF	TGTGCCAGCAGCTTCGCCGGAGGTTACGAGCAGTACTTC
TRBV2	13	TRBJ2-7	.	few	CASRRDSSYEQYF	TGTGCCAGCAGAAGGGATAGCTCCTACGAGCAGTACTTC
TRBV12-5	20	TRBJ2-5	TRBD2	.	CASGLVGSIAGASFSGTQYF	TGTGCTAGTGGTTTGGTAGGGAGTATAGCGGGGGCTTCTTTTTCCGGGACCCAGTACTTC
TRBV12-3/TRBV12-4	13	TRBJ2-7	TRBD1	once	CASSADRDPKQYF	TGTGCCAGCAGTGCGGACAGGGACCCCAAGCAGTACTTC
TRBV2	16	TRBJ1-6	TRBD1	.	CASSEARTGRNSPLHF	TGTGCCAGCAGTGAAGCTAGGACAGGGAGGAATTCACCCCTCCACTTT
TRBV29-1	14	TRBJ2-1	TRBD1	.	CSIDRGRIFREQFF	TGCAGCATCGACAGGGGAAGGATTTTTCGTGAGCAGTTCTTC
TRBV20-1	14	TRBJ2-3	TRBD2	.	CSAQLALRTDTQYF	TGCAGTGCGCAACTAGCGCTACGCACAGATACGCAGTATTTT
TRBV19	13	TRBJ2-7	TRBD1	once	CASAGGNGYEQYF	TGTGCCAGCGCAGGGGGCAATGGGTACGAGCAGTACTTC
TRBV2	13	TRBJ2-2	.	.	CASSPRPTGELFF	TGTGCCAGCAGTCCCCGGCCCACCGGGGAGCTGTTTTTT
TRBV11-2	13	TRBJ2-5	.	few	CASSLGQQETQYF	TGTGCCAGCAGCTTAGGTCAGCAAGAGACCCAGTACTTC
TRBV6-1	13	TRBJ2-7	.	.	CASSVLGAYEQYF	TGTGCCAGCAGTGTATTAGGGGCCTACGAGCAGTACTTC
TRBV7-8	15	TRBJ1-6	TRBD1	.	CASSFTGQGNSPLHF	TGTGCCAGCAGCTTCACGGGACAGGGTAATTCACCCCTCCACTTT
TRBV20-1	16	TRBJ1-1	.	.	CSAREAGLTSGTEAFF	TGCAGTGCTAGAGAGGCAGGACTAACCTCGGGGACTGAAGCTTTCTTT
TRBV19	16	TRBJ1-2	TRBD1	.	CASSSGQDSTWYGYTF	TGTGCCAGTAGTTCGGGACAGGATTCAACTTGGTATGGCTACACCTTC
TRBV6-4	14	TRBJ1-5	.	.	CASSETYSNQPQHF	TGTGCCAGCAGTGAGACCTATAGCAATCAGCCCCAGCATTTT
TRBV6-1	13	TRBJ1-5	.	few	CASREDSNQPQHF	TGTGCCAGCAGAGAAGATAGCAATCAGCCCCAGCATTTT
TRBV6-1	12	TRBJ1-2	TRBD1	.	CASSRTGDGYTF	TGTGCCAGCAGTCGCACAGGGGATGGCTACACCTTC
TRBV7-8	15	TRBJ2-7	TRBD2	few	CASRELAGALYEQYF	TGTGCCAGCAGGGAACTAGCGGGAGCCCTCTACGAGCAGTACTTC
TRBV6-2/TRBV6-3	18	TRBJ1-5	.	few	CASSYSVKARRTNQPQHF	TGTGCCAGCAGTTACTCAGTTAAGGCCAGAAGGACCAATCAGCCCCAGCATTTT
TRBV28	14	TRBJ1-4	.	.	CASTLDIMGEKLFF	TGTGCCAGCACCCTGGATATCATGGGAGAAAAACTGTTTTTT
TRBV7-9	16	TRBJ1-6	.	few	CASSLEGGSYNSPLHF	TGTGCCAGCAGCTTAGAAGGGGGCTCCTATAATTCACCCCTCCACTTT
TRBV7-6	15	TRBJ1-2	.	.	CASSKSGGLGYGYTF	TGTGCCAGCAGCAAAAGTGGGGGGCTAGGCTATGGCTACACCTTC
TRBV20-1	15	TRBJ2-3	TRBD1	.	CSAREGTGGTDTQYF	TGCAGTGCTAGAGAGGGTACAGGGGGCACAGATACGCAGTATTTT
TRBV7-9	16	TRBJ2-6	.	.	CASSTGIFSGANVLTF	TGTGCCAGCAGCACCGGGATTTTCTCTGGGGCCAACGTCCTGACTTTC
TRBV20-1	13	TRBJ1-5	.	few	CSARVFPNQPQHF	TGCAGTGCTAGAGTCTTTCCCAATCAGCCCCAGCATTTT
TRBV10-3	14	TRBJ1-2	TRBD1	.	CAIPRDRDFGGYTF	TGTGCCATACCTAGGGACAGGGACTTCGGTGGCTACACCTTC
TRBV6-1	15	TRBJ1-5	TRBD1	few	CASSKDRQTNQPQHF	TGTGCCAGCAGCAAGGACAGGCAAACGAATCAGCCCCAGCATTTT
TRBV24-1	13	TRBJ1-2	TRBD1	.	CATSDGTGYGYTF	TGTGCCACCAGTGACGGGACAGGATATGGCTACACCTTC
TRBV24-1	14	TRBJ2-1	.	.	CATSEGGRAHEQFF	TGTGCCACCAGTGAGGGGGGAAGGGCCCATGAGCAGTTCTTC
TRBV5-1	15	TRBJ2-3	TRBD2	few	CASSFSGGGSDTQYF	TGCGCCAGCAGCTTTAGCGGGGGAGGGTCAGATACGCAGTATTTT
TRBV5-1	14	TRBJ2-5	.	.	CASSLFTAQETQYF	TGCGCCAGCAGCTTGTTTACAGCTCAAGAGACCCAGTACTTC
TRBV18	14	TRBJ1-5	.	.	CASSPSSVNQPQHF	TGTGCCAGCTCACCCAGCAGTGTCAATCAGCCCCAGCATTTT
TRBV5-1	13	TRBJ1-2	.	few	CASSLEGDDGYTF	TGCGCCAGCAGCTTGGAGGGGGATGATGGCTACACCTTC
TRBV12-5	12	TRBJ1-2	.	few	CASGLGLGGYTF	TGTGCTAGTGGTTTGGGCTTGGGTGGCTACACCTTC
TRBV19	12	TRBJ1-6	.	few	CASRKGDSPLHF	TGTGCCAGTAGAAAGGGCGATTCACCCCTCCACTTT
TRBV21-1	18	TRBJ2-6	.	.	CASSGRQGRGSGANVLTF	TGTGCCAGCAGCGGGCGGCAGGGGCGCGGCTCTGGGGCCAACGTCCTGACTTTC
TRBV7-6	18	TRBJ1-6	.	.	CASSLGNLGWANDSPLHF	TGTGCTAGCAGCTTAGGAAATCTGGGATGGGCCAATGATTCACCCCTCCACTTT
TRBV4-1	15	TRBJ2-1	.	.	CASSQGVVTYNEQFF	TGCGCCAGCAGCCAAGGCGTAGTTACCTACAATGAGCAGTTCTTC
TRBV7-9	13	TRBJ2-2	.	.	CASSSIQAGELFF	TGTGCCAGCAGCTCCATCCAGGCCGGGGAGCTGTTTTTT
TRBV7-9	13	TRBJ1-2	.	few	CASSPIGGYGYTF	TGTGCCAGCAGCCCAATCGGGGGGTATGGCTACACCTTC
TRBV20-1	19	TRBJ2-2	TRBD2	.	CSARGVGLAGGPGTGELFF	TGCAGTGCTAGAGGCGTGGGACTAGCGGGAGGGCCGGGCACCGGGGAGCTGTTTTTT
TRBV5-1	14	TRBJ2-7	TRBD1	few	CASSLTQGANEQYF	TGCGCCAGCAGCTTGACCCAGGGGGCAAACGAGCAGTACTTC
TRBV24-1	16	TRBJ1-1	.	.	CATSDSGHPWNTEAFF	TGTGCCACCAGTGATTCGGGACATCCATGGAACACTGAAGCTTTCTTT
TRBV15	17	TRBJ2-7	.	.	CATSRDLPGVGSYEQYF	TGTGCCACCAGCAGAGATCTCCCGGGAGTGGGGTCCTACGAGCAGTACTTC
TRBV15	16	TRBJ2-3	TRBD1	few	CATSPRDRDSTDTQYF	TGTGCCACCAGCCCACGGGACAGGGATAGCACAGATACGCAGTATTTT
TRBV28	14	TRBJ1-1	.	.	CASSAGGTNTEAFF	TGTGCCAGCAGTGCGGGGGGGACGAACACTGAAGCTTTCTTT
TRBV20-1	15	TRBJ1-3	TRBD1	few	CSARQTGVGGDTIYF	TGCAGTGCTAGACAGACAGGGGTTGGAGGGGACACCATATATTTT
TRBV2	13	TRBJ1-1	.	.	CASSVLLNTEAFF	TGTGCCAGCTCTGTGCTGCTTAACACTGAAGCTTTCTTT